Included here is one TCR beta chain sequence, with context. Its target is not known. The data originate from a study of cytomegalovirus exposure and HLA in healthy donors. Study-wide findings and caveats: Excluded were some V segments that proved indistinguishable, including TRBV6-2 and TRBV6-3. A later look showed TCR association rates differing by HLA locus, highest for DRB1 and lowest for HLA-C. The study labeled more than 150 TCR beta chains cytomegalovirus-associated. TCR beta chains associated with HLA were, in a later analysis, more clonally expanded than equally common others.

The V gene end was trimmed by 4 bases and the J gene end by 0 bases; junction bases not matched to a gene: 9. The CDR3 extends over 17 amino acids. Per the germline V gene, CDR1 is MDHEN and CDR2 is SYDVKM. Use of 60 Vbeta and 13 Jbeta primers characterized the PCR. Sequenced by immunoSEQ multiplex PCR; TCRdb stores in-frame clones only, minus some. The sample features 75,000 to 95,000 clones, with about 1.5% in its top ten. This sequence joins TRBV28 and TRBJ1-5; 7 bases are shared with TRBD1. The receptor's source is a woman in her sixties in good health and CMV-seronegative. The material sequenced was PBMCs. The CDR3 nucleotides are TGTGCCAGCAGTTGGCGACAGGGACTCGCTAGCAATCAGCCCCAGCATTTT. It encodes CASSWRQGLASNQPQHF.